A selection of T cell receptor beta chains follows, all from one sample in a study of metastatic and nonmetastatic thyroid tumors. TCRdb re-called the PCR reads through MiXCR. The data hold about 14,000 clones, with 32% observed a single time. Input material: tumor tissue. These receptors were taken from a female donor with papillary thyroid cancer or a benign thyroid nodule (not recorded which). Some clones in this sample may be carry-over from other donors' samples. CDR3s include the opening cysteine and the closing phenylalanine or tryptophan. A D gene is named only where the DNA matches it firmly. The size of a clone is reported for some rows only, either as once, few or many, or as a class for expanded clones.

V gene,clone size,D gene,J gene,CDR3 protein,CDR3 DNA
TRBV18,many,TRBD1,TRBJ1-2,CASSPPIQGWLGSF,TGTGCCAGCTCACCACCGATACAGGGGTGGTTAGGATCCTTC
TRBV6-5,large,.,TRBJ1-6,CASSYSIPTAGGNSPLHF,TGTGCCAGCAGTTACTCGATCCCCACCGCGGGTGGAAATTCACCCCTCCACTTT
TRBV10-1,medium-sized,.,TRBJ1-6,CASSEGGGNSPLHF,TGCGCCAGCAGTGAAGGAGGGGGAAATTCACCCCTCCACTTT
TRBV25-1,many,TRBD2,TRBJ2-3,CASSGTSGTDTQYF,TGTGCCAGCAGCGGGACTAGCGGTACAGATACGCAGTATTTT
TRBV19,many,TRBD2,TRBJ2-1,CASSIRAGGIYNEQFF,TGTGCCAGTAGTATAAGGGCGGGAGGGATCTACAATGAGCAGTTCTTC
TRBV28,few,TRBD2,TRBJ2-1,CASSLGLAGFNEQFF,TGTGCCAGCAGTTTAGGGCTAGCGGGATTCAATGAGCAGTTCTTC
TRBV5-1,.,.,TRBJ2-3,CASSLDFADTQYF,TGCGCCAGCAGCCTGGATTTCGCAGATACGCAGTATTTT
TRBV6-5,few,TRBD2,TRBJ2-1,CASTWTSGSYNEQFF,TGTGCCAGCACTTGGACTAGCGGGTCCTACAATGAGCAGTTCTTC
TRBV7-6,.,TRBD2,TRBJ2-2,CASSLRSGGEGELFF,TGTGCCAGCAGCTTACGGAGCGGGGGTGAGGGGGAGCTGTTTTTT
TRBV5-1,once,.,TRBJ2-3,CTSREGFSDTQYF,TGCACCAGCAGGGAAGGGTTTTCAGATACGCAGTATTTT
TRBV27,.,TRBD1,TRBJ1-5,CASSLSPWTGSNGNQPQHF,TGTGCCAGCAGTTTATCGCCCTGGACAGGGTCTAATGGCAATCAGCCCCAGCATTTT
TRBV27,few,.,TRBJ2-5,CASSFRGRGETKYF,TGTGCCAGCAGTTTCCGTGGGAGGGGGGAGACCAAGTACTTC
TRBV11-2,.,TRBD2,TRBJ2-3,CASSPRGPSGRRTDTQYF,TGTGCCAGCAGCCCAAGAGGGCCTAGCGGGAGGAGGACAGATACGCAGTATTTT
TRBV4-2,.,TRBD2,TRBJ2-7,CASSQDSGGAYEQYF,TGTGCCAGCAGCCAAGATAGCGGGGGGGCCTACGAGCAGTACTTC
TRBV7-2,.,TRBD2,TRBJ2-2,CASSLAGGRNTGELFF,TGTGCCAGCAGCTTAGCGGGCGGGAGGAACACCGGGGAGCTGTTTTTT
TRBV28,medium-sized,.,TRBJ2-2,CASSLDGLRTGELFF,TGTGCCAGCAGTTTAGATGGTTTAAGGACCGGGGAGCTGTTTTTT
TRBV2,many,.,TRBJ1-1,CASIRSSGRANTEAFF,TGTGCCAGCATCCGTAGCAGCGGCAGGGCTAACACTGAAGCTTTCTTT
TRBV20-1,.,.,TRBJ2-7,CSAKDFLSGQYF,TGCAGTGCTAAGGACTTCCTCTCTGGGCAGTACTTC
TRBV6-1,few,.,TRBJ1-2,CASSQTGTKKGNGYTF,TGTGCCAGCAGCCAGACCGGGACAAAAAAGGGGAATGGCTACACCTTC
TRBV5-6,many,TRBD1,TRBJ1-2,CASSWDRGLSGYTF,TGTGCCAGCAGCTGGGACAGGGGGCTCTCTGGCTACACCTTC
TRBV12-3/TRBV12-4,medium-sized,TRBD1,TRBJ2-1,CASRTDRGYEQFF,TGTGCCAGCAGAACGGACAGGGGCTATGAGCAGTTCTTC
TRBV11-2,many,.,TRBJ2-4,CASSLEPEDIQYF,TGTGCCAGCAGCTTAGAGCCTGAAGACATTCAGTACTTC
TRBV4-1,.,.,TRBJ2-3,CASSQAGSDTQYF,TGCGCCAGCAGCCAAGCGGGATCAGATACGCAGTATTTT
TRBV10-3,many,TRBD2,TRBJ2-1,CAIQPSGSNEQFF,TGTGCCATCCAACCTAGCGGGTCTAATGAGCAGTTCTTC
TRBV11-2,.,.,TRBJ2-5,CASSLAQQETQYF,TGTGCCAGCAGCTTAGCCCAGCAAGAGACCCAGTACTTC
TRBV9,medium-sized,TRBD1,TRBJ1-1,CASSMGQGGSEAFF,TGTGCCAGCAGCATGGGACAGGGAGGATCTGAAGCTTTCTTT
TRBV2,many,.,TRBJ1-1,CASKPGQSRTEAFF,TGTGCCAGCAAACCCGGACAGAGCAGAACTGAAGCTTTCTTT
TRBV4-2,.,.,TRBJ2-2,CASSHSQDNTGELFF,TGTGCCAGCAGCCACAGTCAAGACAACACCGGGGAGCTGTTTTTT
TRBV2,few,.,TRBJ2-2,CASRGVSNTGELFF,TGTGCCAGCAGGGGGGTCTCGAACACCGGGGAGCTGTTTTTT